A selection of T cell receptor beta chains follows, all from one sample in a study of blood T cells in healthy people across ages. TCRdb recomputed calls from the 5' RACE reads with MiXCR, one row per CDR3 protein. The repertoire holds around 970,000 distinct CDR3 sequences, roughly 51% seen once, with over 20% in the top ten. The source material was blood. The receptors come from an older woman in good health. The CDR3 runs from the conserved cysteine through the conserved F or W.

V gene,CDR3 protein
TRBV29-1,CSVASPGRGHSYNEQYF
TRBV7-9,CASSLPHRGEQYF
TRBV25-1,CASSEYTGDYGYTF
TRBV7-3,CASSLTGLAGTEQFF
TRBV12-3/TRBV12-4,CASTRRDLLWGSSGANVLTF
TRBV6-2/TRBV6-3,CARLPLGEASYEQYF
TRBV11-2,CASSLAGTGQADTQYF
TRBV7-3,CASSSPGADTQYF
TRBV4-1,CASSQQGSAAHNQPQHF
TRBV2,CASVASWVDTQYF
TRBV27,CASSFGTGGSNQPQHF
TRBV9,CASSVGTGGQPQHF
TRBV7-9,CASSSLDNRGTQYF
TRBV29-1,CSVARFGTDTQYF
TRBV11-2,CASRSPGSPDTQYF
TRBV29-1,CSVVGTGSLQETQYF
TRBV7-8,CASSDRADMQFF
TRBV20-1,CSAIKKGGLAEYNEQFF
TRBV6-6,CASSYEAYEQYF
TRBV7-8,CASRAYNYGYTF
TRBV6-5,CASSVQGVGETQYF
TRBV4-1,CASSQVRYGYEQYF
TRBV2,CASRWTGASEQYF
TRBV7-8,CASSSRGTGSQFF
TRBV6-6,CASSSHNYGHTF
TRBV12-3/TRBV12-4,CASTPSVGNGYTF
TRBV15,CATSGLLAKAADTQYF
TRBV7-2,CASSPIGTNNEQFF
TRBV6-1,CASSDPWAGEETQYF